The T cell receptor (beta chain) described here comes from a study of shared clonotypes between healthy human individuals. General study results and limits: For naive CD4 cells, 5% to 6.5% of clonotypes were shared across a few donors.

Per the germline V gene, CDR1 is MDHEN and CDR2 is SYDVKM. The CDR3 has 14 residues. CD4+ cells were split into CD45RA+ naive and CD45RA-negative memory subsets. Clones were sequenced by immunoSEQ multiplex PCR, and TCRdb holds only the in-frame ones, with some missing. Of over a million clones in the sample, around 97% are singletons; the top ten hold about 1.2%. With regard to this clone: Its matching antigen is unknown.

The TCR originated in a man aged 25 to 40 in good health. The J gene is TRBJ2-3, the V gene TRBV28; 8 bases align to TRBD2. The sample taken for sequencing was naive CD4+ T cells sorted from blood. The subset denotes: CD45RA+ positively selected. The CDR3 DNA follows: TGTGCTGCTAGCGGGCCCAGGAGCACAGATACGCAGTATTTT. The encoded protein is CAASGPRSTDTQYF.